These 23 T cell receptor beta chains came from one sample sequenced in a study of blood T cell repertoires in COVID-19. Repertoires were generated with immunoSEQ multiplex PCR, while TCRdb's copy carries only in-frame clones and drops some. The sample has under 450,000 clones, roughly 87% seen once. Sequenced input: PBMCs or T cells enriched from blood (not recorded which). These receptors originate from a woman in her thirties who had recovered from COVID-19.

The chain links TRBV28 to TRBJ2-3, with 7 positions matching TRBD2. V lost 5 bases and J lost 0; bases outside the gene matches: 5. Germline V gene sequence: CDR1 MDHEN, CDR2 SYDVKM. This CDR3 region has 15 residues. Here the CDR3 reads CASSVSGQSTDTQYF. As DNA, the CDR3 is TGTGCCAGCAGTGTTAGCGGGCAGAGCACAGATACGCAGTATTTT. Combining the CDR3 with reference TRBV28 and TRBJ2-3 gives the whole variable domain DVKVTQSSRYLVKRTGEKVFLECVQDMDHENMFWYRQDPGLGLRLIYFSYDVKMKEKGDIPEGYSVSREKKERFSLILESASTNQTSMYLCASSVSGQSTDTQYFGPGTRLTVL.

Only a few counts were recorded for this clone. The V gene is TRBV7-9, the J gene TRBJ2-3; 11 nucleotides match TRBD2. Germline V gene data show CDR1 as SEHNR and CDR2 as FQNEAQ (reference sequence). V lost 5 bases and J lost 6; bases outside the gene matches: 7. This CDR3 has 15 amino acids. The CDR3 loop is CASSDSGRAVDTQYF. The CDR3 DNA follows: TGTGCCAGCAGCGATAGCGGGAGGGCCGTGGATACGCAGTATTTT.

The rearrangement links TRBV7-2 to TRBJ1-1; D unclear. Trimming cost V 3 bases and J 0 bases, with 11 bases left between them. The CDR3 sequence is 15 residues long. CDR1 SGHTA and CDR2 FQGNSA come from the germline V gene. The CDR3 protein is CASSLAGQLNTEAFF. The CDR3 DNA reads TGTGCCAGCAGCTTGGCGGGCCAGCTGAACACTGAAGCTTTCTTT.

The rearrangement joins TRBV4-1 to TRBJ2-1; no definite D call. Germline-derived CDR1 and CDR2 are MGHRA and YSYEKL. Trimming removed 0 bases from V and 9 bases from J, with 18 bases in between. The CDR3 length is 16 residues. CDR3 nucleotides: TGCGCCAGCAGCCAAGATGTGGAACCGCCCTCAGGTGAGCAGTTCTTC. This gives the protein CASSQDVEPPSGEQFF.

V usage is TRBV28 and J usage is TRBJ2-7, with TRBD2 matching over 11 bases. Germline V gene lookup returns CDR1 MDHEN and CDR2 SYDVKM. The CDR3 runs to 17 residues. Losses at the gene ends were 4 bases for V and 0 bases for J; bases not matched to a gene: 8. Written as DNA, the CDR3 is TGTGCCAGCAGTTCTCCGGGACTAGCGGATAGCTCCTACGAGCAGTACTTC. Residues: CASSSPGLADSSYEQYF.

This clone was observed once. This chain joins TRBV20-1 and TRBJ2-1, with D possibly being TRBD1 (5 bases). CDR3 length: 12 residues. V lost 3 bases and J lost 6, with 9 bases in between. Germline V gives CDR1 DFQATT, CDR2 SNEGSKA (reference sequence). The CDR3 region has the DNA TGCAGTGCTAGTCCCCAGGGCAATGAGCAGTTCTTC. It is translated as CSASPQGNEQFF.

This chain uses TRBV5-4 with TRBJ2-5; perhaps TRBD1 as D (8 bases). CDR1 is SGHNT and CDR2 is YYREEE in the germline V gene (reference sequence). This CDR3 is 14 amino acids long. The ends were cut back, 2 bases at V and 5 bases at J, with 13 bases in the middle. The CDR3 is CASSFSQGGETQYF. The DNA of the CDR3 is TGTGCCAGCAGCTTTTCACAGGGGGGGGAGACCCAGTACTTC.

The rearrangement links TRBV27 to TRBJ2-1; 11 bases agree with TRBD1. The CDR3 extends over 16 amino acids. The J segment lost 9 bases and the V segment lost 5 bases, leaving 12 bases of the junction unmatched. Germline CDR1 MNHEY, CDR2 SMNVEV (reference sequence). This chain's CDR3 is CASSGLPGQGVGEQFF. DNA of the CDR3: TGTGCCAGCAGTGGCCTCCCGGGACAGGGGGTGGGTGAGCAGTTCTTC.

This clone was counted a single time. This chain connects TRBV27 to TRBJ2-7; 9 nucleotides line up with TRBD2. The CDR3 loop spans 15 amino acids. J lost 3 bases, V lost 5 bases, and 8 bases had no gene match. Germline CDR1 reads MNHEY; CDR2 reads SMNVEV (reference sequence). The CDR3 nucleotides read TGTGCCAGCAGTACAGGGCGGGAGGGCCACTACGAGCAGTACTTC. Translation: CASSTGREGHYEQYF.

The chain employs TRBV14 and TRBJ2-1; D gene ambiguous. Between the trimmed V and J ends, which lost 0 bases and 0 bases, there was a span of 12 bases. The germline V gene has CDR1 SGHDN and CDR2 FVKESK. The CDR3 loop spans 17 amino acids. The CDR3 sequence is CASSQDSPMSSYNEQFF. Here the CDR3 DNA reads TGTGCCAGCAGCCAAGATTCGCCCATGAGCTCCTACAATGAGCAGTTCTTC.

V and J are TRBV19 and TRBJ1-2; TRBD1 agrees at 11 bases. The CDR3 extends over 17 amino acids. V gave up 6 bases and J gave up 7 bases; unmatched junction bases: 16. Looked up from germline, CDR1 is LNHDA and CDR2 is SQIVND (reference sequence). The DNA for the CDR3 is TGTGCCAGTAGCAACGCCGGGACAGGGGGACTGAGAGGTGGCTACACCTTC. This codes for CASSNAGTGGLRGGYTF.

This clone was recorded only once. V usage is TRBV4-2 and J usage is TRBJ2-7; maybe TRBD1 (6 bases). CDR3 length: 16 amino acids. Germline assignment: CDR1 LGHNA and CDR2 YNFKEQ. V was clipped by 1 base and J by 0 bases, with 13 bases between them. The CDR3 region has the DNA TGTGCCAGCAGCCAAGTTCGGGACACCGACTCCTACGAGCAGTACTTC. Translation: CASSQVRDTDSYEQYF.

The V and J genes are TRBV19 and TRBJ1-2, with a weak D call TRBD1 (6 bases). Germline V gene lookup returns CDR1 LNHDA and CDR2 SQIVND (reference sequence). The germline V and J ends were trimmed by 2 bases and 2 bases, with 9 bases remaining between them. There are 14 residues in the CDR3. For the CDR3, the DNA is TGTGCCAGTAGTATAAACAGGGCCAACTATGGCTACACCTTC. This sequence encodes CASSINRANYGYTF.

The chain combines TRBV19 with TRBJ1-6; tentatively, D is TRBD1 (5 bases). The germline V and J ends were trimmed by 2 bases and 5 bases, with 10 bases remaining between them. The CDR3 totals 15 residues. Per the germline V gene, CDR1 is LNHDA and CDR2 is SQIVND (reference sequence). The CDR3 reads CASSIIGADNSPLHF. CDR3 coding DNA: TGTGCCAGTAGTATAATAGGGGCGGATAATTCACCCCTCCACTTT.

This chain joins TRBV10-3 and TRBJ2-3, with TRBD2 matching 10 bases. The CDR3 runs to 16 residues. Trimming took 0 bases from V and 3 from J; bases not matched to a gene: 3. Looked up from germline, CDR1 is ENHRY and CDR2 is SYGVKD. Here the CDR3 DNA reads TGTGCCATCAGTGAGTCTAGCGGGGGGACGACAGATACGCAGTATTTT. Encoded protein: CAISESSGGTTDTQYF.

The rearrangement links TRBV19 to TRBJ2-7; maybe TRBD1 (6 bases). The CDR3 is made up of 13 amino acids. V was cut by 0 bases and J by 6 bases, with 9 bases left in between. CDR1 is LNHDA, CDR2 SQIVND, per germline (reference sequence). CDR3 coding DNA: TGTGCCAGTAGTATAGATTCAGGGGTCGAGCAGTACTTC. This gives the protein CASSIDSGVEQYF.

The chain recombines TRBV25-1 with TRBJ1-3; D is perhaps TRBD1 (6 bases). The CDR3 runs 15 residues. Per germline, CDR1 MGHDK and CDR2 SYGVNS. V gave up 2 bases and J gave up 3 bases, with 11 bases separating them. CDR3 nucleotide sequence: TGTGCCAGCAGTGAACCCCCAGGGGTTGGAAACACCATATATTTT. It is translated as CASSEPPGVGNTIYF.

V gene TRBV4-1 combines with J gene TRBJ2-7, with TRBD1 identical over 9 bases. V shed 0 bases, J shed 4 bases, and the junction held 4 bases outside the gene matches. CDR3 size: 15 residues. Germline CDR1 and CDR2: MGHRA and YSYEKL. CDR3 residues: CASSQDHRGLYEQYF. The DNA for the CDR3 is TGCGCCAGCAGCCAAGATCACAGGGGGCTTTACGAGCAGTACTTC.

The V gene is TRBV5-1, the J gene TRBJ1-2, with TRBD1 identical over 8 bases. Germline V CDR1 and CDR2: SGHRS, YFSETQ. The CDR3 consists of 15 residues. V lost 4 bases and J lost 1; bases outside the gene matches: 6. The CDR3 nucleotides are TGCGCCAGCAGCCCTGGGACAGGCCTTAACTATGGCTACACCTTC. Its translation: CASSPGTGLNYGYTF.

This chain connects TRBV6-6 to TRBJ2-7, with 12 bases matching TRBD1. This CDR3 is built from 14 residues. Per germline, CDR1 MNHNY and CDR2 SVGAGI (reference sequence). Trimming at V came to 5 bases and at J to 6 bases, leaving 5 bases not matched to a gene. CDR3 in DNA: TGTGCCAGCAGTGACCCGGGACAGGGGGCCGAGCAGTACTTC. This sequence encodes CASSDPGQGAEQYF.

This chain links TRBV15 with TRBJ1-5; possible D gene TRBD1, 5 bases. CDR3 length: 15 residues. Germline loops: CDR1 LNHNV, CDR2 YYDKDF (reference sequence). Between the trimmed V and J ends, which lost 0 bases and 7 bases, there was a span of 13 bases. In DNA, the CDR3 is TGTGCCACCAGCAGAGATAAGGGGATAGGGCAGCCCCAGCATTTT. Its translation: CATSRDKGIGQPQHF.

V gene TRBV12-5 combines with J gene TRBJ2-2, with TRBD2 as a possible D gene (6 bases). The length of the CDR3 is 17 residues. Germline V gene lookup returns CDR1 LGHNT and CDR2 FRNRAP. Deletions cut 2 bases from V and 3 bases from J, with 16 bases between. CDR3 loop: CASGLTAGLQYTGELFF. The CDR3 DNA sequence: TGTGCTAGTGGTTTGACGGCGGGGTTACAATACACCGGGGAGCTGTTTTTT.

The rearrangement joins TRBV19 to TRBJ1-2, with D uncertain. The CDR3 length is 11 residues. Germline V CDR1 and CDR2: LNHDA, SQIVND (reference sequence). Trimming took 6 bases from V and 2 from J, leaving 4 bases between them. This CDR3 is CASSENYGYTF. The CDR3 DNA is TGTGCCAGTAGCGAGAACTATGGCTACACCTTC.